This T cell receptor (beta chain) was identified in a study of T cell repertoires in cytomegalovirus infection. For the study at large: Signatures in public TCR beta sequences pointed to both CMV infection and matching HLA type.

CDR3 length: 16 residues. The germline CDR1 and CDR2 sequences are MDHEN and SYDVKM. The V end lost 3 bases, the J end lost 7 bases, and 21 bases lay between the germline ends. TCRdb analysed the reads with MiXCR anew, one entry per CDR3 protein. The sample lists 100,000 or so distinct CDR3 sequences; 20% to 30% were seen once. On this clonotype itself: Its antigen is still unknown. A clone one base away is much larger, so this may be a read error.

Study observations and caveats: It was HLA-C-restricted CMV-specific TCR beta clonotypes that dominated the response ex vivo. The cumulative frequency of public TCR beta families distinguished individuals who carried CMV together with the relevant HLA.

V usage is TRBV28 and J usage is TRBJ1-2; D is unresolved. Material: CD8+ T cells from PBMCs. The sequence derives from a human donor in good health (CMV status not recorded). Some clones in this sample may be carry-over from other donors' samples. In DNA, the CDR3 is TGTGCCAGCAGTTTTCGGCCTTCCCACTTTCGCGGTGGCTACACCTTC. Its translation: CASSFRPSHFRGGYTF.